Below are 13 T cell receptor beta chains sequenced from a single sample in a study of shared clonotypes between healthy human individuals. Measured with immunoSEQ multiplex PCR; TCRdb has only the in-frame clones, and not every one. In the table there are some 900,000 clones, over 75% of which are singletons. The sequenced sample consisted of memory CD4+ T cells sorted from blood. Subset denoted: CD45RA-negative fraction. The receptors shown here come from a man aged 18 to 29 in good health.

The chain employs TRBV5-1 and TRBJ2-5; 7 nucleotides align to TRBD1. The CDR3 has 15 amino acids. The J segment lost 2 bases and the V segment lost 5 bases, leaving 9 bases of the junction unmatched. Germline-derived CDR1 and CDR2 are SGHRS and YFSETQ. The CDR3 DNA reads TGCGCCAGCAGGGGGAACACAGGGGATCAAGAGACCCAGTACTTC. This encodes CASRGNTGDQETQYF.

The chain couples TRBV5-6 to TRBJ1-2, with D perhaps TRBD1 (5 bases). The length of the CDR3 is 14 residues. Germline V lookup: CDR1 SGHDT, CDR2 YYEEEE. With 3 bases removed from V and 0 bases from J, the gap between germline ends came to 9 bases. CDR3 residues: CASSSDRANYGYTF. As DNA, the CDR3 is TGTGCCAGCAGCTCCGACAGAGCTAACTATGGCTACACCTTC.

This sequence joins TRBV2 and TRBJ2-6; D is uncertain. Trimming took off 4 bases at V and 0 bases at J, with 7 bases between the two ends. The CDR3 spans 15 residues. The germline CDR1 and CDR2 sequences are SNHLY and FYNNEI. CDR3 region: CASSGRSSGANVLTF. CDR3 in DNA: TGTGCCAGCAGTGGTCGTAGCTCTGGGGCCAACGTCCTGACTTTC.

The chain combines TRBV2 with TRBJ1-3; D gene ambiguous. The germline V gene encodes CDR1 SNHLY and CDR2 FYNNEI. The V end lost 8 bases, the J end lost 4 bases, and 12 bases lay between the germline ends. The CDR3 spans 13 residues. CDR3 nucleotides: TGTGCCAGCGGTTCCGAGGCGGGAAACACCATATATTTT. Amino acids: CASGSEAGNTIYF.

This clone came up a few times. J is TRBJ1-5 and V is TRBV5-4; no clear D gene. CDR3 length equals 13 residues. CDR1 is SGHNT and CDR2 is YYREEE in the germline V gene (reference sequence). V lost 4 bases, J lost 5 bases, and 10 bases lay in between. CDR3 in amino acids: CASSGGGDQPQHF. The CDR3 DNA reads TGTGCCAGCAGCGGTGGTGGGGATCAGCCCCAGCATTTT.

This clone was observed a few times. This chain links TRBV11-2 with TRBJ2-2; D unclear. The CDR3 runs to 13 residues. From germline, CDR1 is SGHAT and CDR2 FQNNGV. V lost 2 bases, J lost 2 bases, and 3 bases lay in between. This CDR3 reads CASSLFNTGELFF. CDR3 nucleotide sequence: TGTGCCAGCAGCTTATTTAACACCGGGGAGCTGTTTTTT.

This chain uses TRBV10-2 with TRBJ2-7; 11 nucleotides line up with TRBD2. The germline gives CDR1 WSHSY, CDR2 SAAADI. Trimming at V came to 7 bases and at J to 2 bases, leaving 10 bases not matched to a gene. The CDR3 has 16 amino acids. The CDR3 DNA follows: TGCGCCAGCACAGCTCCCGGGACTAGCGGTACCTACGAGCAGTACTTC. Amino acid sequence: CASTAPGTSGTYEQYF.

The chain couples TRBV30 to TRBJ1-2; TRBD1 matches 9 bases. V shed 2 bases and J 7 bases; nucleotides not matched to a gene: 5. The germline gives CDR1 GTSNPN, CDR2 SVGIG (reference sequence). This CDR3 has 13 residues. CDR3 sequence reads: CAWSLDRGVGYTF. The CDR3 nucleotides read TGTGCCTGGAGTCTGGACAGGGGAGTTGGCTACACCTTC.

The chain has TRBV11-2 and TRBJ1-5; 10 positions match TRBD1. V gave up 5 bases and J gave up 6 bases; unmatched junction bases: 7. This CDR3 contains 15 residues. CDR1 and CDR2 from the germline V gene are SGHAT and FQNNGV. The CDR3 DNA follows: TGTGCCAGCAGCCAGGGACAGGGGATTGGTCAGCCCCAGCATTTT. It encodes CASSQGQGIGQPQHF.

The rearrangement joins TRBV27 to TRBJ2-1; D may be TRBD1 (6 bases). V lost 4 bases to trimming and J lost 5 bases, with 6 bases between them. Germline CDR1 is MNHEY and CDR2 is SMNVEV (reference sequence). This CDR3 contains 12 residues. This chain's CDR3 is CASSWDNNEQFF. The CDR3 DNA follows: TGTGCCAGCAGTTGGGACAACAATGAGCAGTTCTTC.

The chain links TRBV7-9 to TRBJ2-1, with TRBD2 identical over 7 bases. Germline trimming cut 2 bases from V and 4 bases from J; bases unmatched to any gene: 5. Per germline, CDR1 SEHNR and CDR2 FQNEAQ (reference sequence). The CDR3 spans 15 residues. Written as DNA, the CDR3 is TGTGCCAGCAGCTTAAATCTGGGACTATACAATGAGCAGTTCTTC. This encodes CASSLNLGLYNEQFF. The full variable domain, its missing parts supplied by reference TRBV7-9 and TRBJ2-1, is DTGVSQNPRHKITKRGQNVTFRCDPISEHNRLYWYRQTLGQGPEFLTYFQNEAQLEKSRLLSDRFSAERPKGSFSTLEIQRTEQGDSAMYLCASSLNLGLYNEQFFGPGTRLTVL.

The chain combines TRBV15 with TRBJ2-3; tentatively, D is TRBD2 (7 bases). Germline CDR1 reads LNHNV; CDR2 reads YYDKDF (reference sequence). V lost 1 base to trimming and J lost 10 bases, with 9 bases between them. The CDR3 sequence is 12 residues long. In DNA form, the CDR3 reads TGTGCCACCAGCAGAGTGGGGGGGCCGCAGTATTTT. Translating it yields CATSRVGGPQYF.

This chain joins TRBV18 and TRBJ1-2, with 8 nucleotides matching TRBD1. Germline V lookup: CDR1 KGHSH, CDR2 LQKENI. The ends lost 6 bases at V and 4 bases at J; junction bases unmatched: 10. The length of the CDR3 is 15 residues. The CDR3 loop is CASSLNRGILYGYTF. For the CDR3, the DNA is TGTGCCAGCTCTCTAAACAGGGGGATCCTCTATGGCTACACCTTC.